This is a list of T cell receptor beta chains from one sample in a study of cytomegalovirus exposure and HLA in healthy donors. Generated by immunoSEQ multiplex PCR, the TCRdb table keeps only in-frame clones and is missing some. Recorded for this sample: 60,000 to 100,000 clones. Sequencing was carried out using PBMCs. These receptors all stem from a man aged 30 to 45 in good health and CMV-seronegative. Both conserved end residues are part of each CDR3. A D gene is named only where the DNA matches it firmly. The listing skips clone size in some rows; elsewhere it reads once, few, many or a size class.

j_call: TRBJ2-7
v_call: TRBV23-1
cdr3_length: 14
clone_size: NA
d_call: NA
cdr3_nt: TGCGCCAGCAGTCCCCGACTTAGGGGCTACGAGCAGTACTTC
cdr3_aa: CASSPRLRGYEQYF

j_call: TRBJ2-1
v_call: TRBV7-9
cdr3_length: 15
clone_size: NA
d_call: TRBD2
cdr3_nt: TGTGCCAGCAGTTCCACGGGACTAGCGGGGGTTGAGCAGTTCTTC
cdr3_aa: CASSSTGLAGVEQFF

j_call: TRBJ1-2
v_call: TRBV9
cdr3_length: 17
clone_size: NA
d_call: TRBD1
cdr3_nt: TGTGCCAGCAGCGTAGCCCCAGGGACAGGGGATAACTATGGCTACACCTTC
cdr3_aa: CASSVAPGTGDNYGYTF

j_call: TRBJ2-2
v_call: TRBV7-3
cdr3_length: 18
clone_size: NA
d_call: TRBD2
cdr3_nt: TGTGCCAGCAGCTTAAAAAGTTCGCCGGGACTAGCAGCCGGGGAGCTGTTTTTT
cdr3_aa: CASSLKSSPGLAAGELFF

j_call: TRBJ2-7
v_call: TRBV6-1
cdr3_length: 14
clone_size: NA
d_call: TRBD2
cdr3_nt: TGTGCCAGCAGTCAAATGGGACTAGTAGCTGAGCAGTACTTC
cdr3_aa: CASSQMGLVAEQYF

j_call: TRBJ2-7
v_call: TRBV7-2
cdr3_length: 14
clone_size: NA
d_call: NA
cdr3_nt: TGTGCCAGCAGCCCGGACCTACGCCGGGGGGAGCAGTACTTC
cdr3_aa: CASSPDLRRGEQYF

j_call: TRBJ1-2
v_call: TRBV9
cdr3_length: 15
clone_size: NA
d_call: NA
cdr3_nt: TGTGCCAGCAGCGTAGAACCCAGGGGAAACTATGGCTACACCTTC
cdr3_aa: CASSVEPRGNYGYTF

j_call: TRBJ2-3
v_call: TRBV9
cdr3_length: 15
clone_size: NA
d_call: NA
cdr3_nt: TGTGCCAGCAGCGTAGACTTTTCTAGCACAGATACGCAGTATTTT
cdr3_aa: CASSVDFSSTDTQYF

j_call: TRBJ1-3
v_call: TRBV12-5
cdr3_length: 19
clone_size: NA
d_call: NA
cdr3_nt: TGTGCCCCCGCACAGTTATGTCCCCAGACCCCTTCCTCTGGAAACACCATATATTTT
cdr3_aa: CAPAQLCPQTPSSGNTIYF

j_call: TRBJ2-7
v_call: TRBV6-5
cdr3_length: 14
clone_size: NA
d_call: NA
cdr3_nt: TGTGCCAGCAGTGAATCGAGCGGAGCCTACGAGCAGTACTTC
cdr3_aa: CASSESSGAYEQYF

j_call: TRBJ2-5
v_call: TRBV5-6
cdr3_length: 16
clone_size: NA
d_call: NA
cdr3_nt: TGTGCCAGCAGCTTGTTCGGCGGATGGATACAAGAGACCCAGTACTTC
cdr3_aa: CASSLFGGWIQETQYF

j_call: TRBJ2-7
v_call: TRBV4-2
cdr3_length: 16
clone_size: NA
d_call: TRBD1
cdr3_nt: TGTGCCAGCAGCCAGTCTACCGGGACAGGGTCCTACGAGCAGTACTTC
cdr3_aa: CASSQSTGTGSYEQYF

j_call: TRBJ2-5
v_call: TRBV18
cdr3_length: 15
clone_size: NA
d_call: NA
cdr3_nt: TGTGCCAGCTCACCGGACAGTGATCTCGAAGAGACCCAGTACTTC
cdr3_aa: CASSPDSDLEETQYF

j_call: TRBJ1-3
v_call: TRBV9
cdr3_length: 15
clone_size: NA
d_call: NA
cdr3_nt: TGTGCCAGCAGCGTAACAGGTACAATTGGAAACACCATATATTTT
cdr3_aa: CASSVTGTIGNTIYF

j_call: TRBJ2-1
v_call: TRBV2
cdr3_length: 13
clone_size: NA
d_call: TRBD1
cdr3_nt: TGTGCCAGCAGTCGGACAGGGTACAATGAGCAGTTCTTC
cdr3_aa: CASSRTGYNEQFF

j_call: TRBJ2-1
v_call: TRBV6-4
cdr3_length: 15
clone_size: NA
d_call: NA
cdr3_nt: TGTGCCAGCAGTGGGGGAGCGGAGGGATCGGATGAGCAGTTCTTC
cdr3_aa: CASSGGAEGSDEQFF

j_call: TRBJ1-4
v_call: TRBV5-1
cdr3_length: 15
clone_size: NA
d_call: NA
cdr3_nt: TGCGCCAGCAGCTTGGGTTCAGCAACTAATGAAAAACTGTTTTTT
cdr3_aa: CASSLGSATNEKLFF

j_call: TRBJ2-6
v_call: TRBV9
cdr3_length: 16
clone_size: NA
d_call: NA
cdr3_nt: TGTGCCAGCAGCCCGCGACTTTACTCTGGGGCCAACGTCCTGACTTTC
cdr3_aa: CASSPRLYSGANVLTF

j_call: TRBJ1-4
v_call: TRBV5-1
cdr3_length: 14
clone_size: NA
d_call: NA
cdr3_nt: TGCGCCAGCAGCATGGACGGAGTTAATGAAAAACTGTTTTTT
cdr3_aa: CASSMDGVNEKLFF

j_call: TRBJ2-7
v_call: TRBV7-9
cdr3_length: 15
clone_size: NA
d_call: TRBD1
cdr3_nt: TGTGCCAGCAGCTGGCCGGGACAGGGGATGTACGAGCAGTACTTC
cdr3_aa: CASSWPGQGMYEQYF

j_call: TRBJ1-5
v_call: TRBV6-6
cdr3_length: 15
clone_size: NA
d_call: TRBD1
cdr3_nt: TGTGCCAGCATGCCAGGGGGCCGTAGCAATCAGCCCCAGCATTTT
cdr3_aa: CASMPGGRSNQPQHF

j_call: TRBJ1-4
v_call: TRBV28
cdr3_length: 14
clone_size: NA
d_call: TRBD1
cdr3_nt: TGTGCCAGCAGTTTCTCCTCGGACAGGTGGAAACTGTTTTTT
cdr3_aa: CASSFSSDRWKLFF

j_call: TRBJ1-1
v_call: TRBV5-1
cdr3_length: 14
clone_size: NA
d_call: NA
cdr3_nt: TGCGCCAGCAGCTTGATGGGGGCCGGCACTGAAGCTTTCTTT
cdr3_aa: CASSLMGAGTEAFF

j_call: TRBJ2-7
v_call: TRBV5-1
cdr3_length: 14
clone_size: NA
d_call: TRBD2
cdr3_nt: TGCGCCAGCAGCCCGGGACTAGCGGGAGACGAGCAGTACTTC
cdr3_aa: CASSPGLAGDEQYF

j_call: TRBJ1-1
v_call: TRBV13
cdr3_length: 13
clone_size: NA
d_call: NA
cdr3_nt: TGTGCCAGCAGCTCACCGAACAGGGATGAGGCTTTCTTT
cdr3_aa: CASSSPNRDEAFF

j_call: TRBJ1-5
v_call: TRBV6-5
cdr3_length: 14
clone_size: NA
d_call: NA
cdr3_nt: TGTGCCAGCAGTTACGCGGGTAGCAATCAGCCCCAGCATTTT
cdr3_aa: CASSYAGSNQPQHF

j_call: TRBJ1-5
v_call: TRBV5-6
cdr3_length: 18
clone_size: NA
d_call: NA
cdr3_nt: TGTGCCAGCAGCCCTTCCCCAGGCCGCACCTCTAGCAATCAGCCCCAGCATTTT
cdr3_aa: CASSPSPGRTSSNQPQHF

j_call: TRBJ1-2
v_call: TRBV29-1
cdr3_length: 12
clone_size: NA
d_call: TRBD1
cdr3_nt: TGCAGCGTACGACAGGGCAACTATGGCTACACCTTC
cdr3_aa: CSVRQGNYGYTF

j_call: TRBJ1-1
v_call: TRBV29-1
cdr3_length: 13
clone_size: NA
d_call: NA
cdr3_nt: TGCAGCGTCTCCCGGGGGGGGGACACTGAAGCTTTCTTT
cdr3_aa: CSVSRGGDTEAFF

j_call: TRBJ2-2
v_call: TRBV27
cdr3_length: 16
clone_size: NA
d_call: TRBD1
cdr3_nt: TGTGCCAGCAGTCTGGGGACAGGGTGGGACACCGGGGAGCTGTTTTTT
cdr3_aa: CASSLGTGWDTGELFF

j_call: TRBJ2-2
v_call: TRBV4-1
cdr3_length: 18
clone_size: NA
d_call: NA
cdr3_nt: TGCGCCAGCAGCCAAGATGAAGCCAGGGGCGCGAACACCGGGGAGCTGTTTTTT
cdr3_aa: CASSQDEARGANTGELFF

j_call: TRBJ1-6
v_call: TRBV2
cdr3_length: 14
clone_size: NA
d_call: TRBD1
cdr3_nt: TGTGCCAGCAGCCGGGACAGGGCAAGTTCACCCCTCCACTTT
cdr3_aa: CASSRDRASSPLHF

j_call: TRBJ1-3
v_call: TRBV5-1
cdr3_length: 14
clone_size: NA
d_call: NA
cdr3_nt: TGCGCCAGCAGCTTGGGACAGGCGGACGACACCATATATTTT
cdr3_aa: CASSLGQADDTIYF

j_call: TRBJ2-7
v_call: TRBV5-1
cdr3_length: 15
clone_size: NA
d_call: TRBD1
cdr3_nt: TGCGCCAGCAGCTTGAAAGTAACAGGGGGAAGGGAGCAGTACTTC
cdr3_aa: CASSLKVTGGREQYF

j_call: TRBJ2-3
v_call: TRBV5-4
cdr3_length: 17
clone_size: NA
d_call: NA
cdr3_nt: TGTGCCAGCAGCTTGAGGCGGGTTGGCGGGTTGGAAGATACGCAGTATTTT
cdr3_aa: CASSLRRVGGLEDTQYF

j_call: TRBJ2-4
v_call: TRBV6-6
cdr3_length: 15
clone_size: NA
d_call: NA
cdr3_nt: TGTGCCAGCAGTAATAGCTACAGGTCCAAAAACATTCAGTACTTC
cdr3_aa: CASSNSYRSKNIQYF

j_call: TRBJ1-1
v_call: TRBV4-3
cdr3_length: 14
clone_size: NA
d_call: NA
cdr3_nt: TGCGCCAGCAGCCTTCAGGGAAGGGGCACTGAAGCTTTCTTT
cdr3_aa: CASSLQGRGTEAFF

j_call: TRBJ2-1
v_call: TRBV18
cdr3_length: 14
clone_size: NA
d_call: NA
cdr3_nt: TGTGCCAGCTCACCCTCGGGAGAGTACAATGAGCAGTTCTTC
cdr3_aa: CASSPSGEYNEQFF

j_call: TRBJ1-1
v_call: TRBV29-1
cdr3_length: 13
clone_size: NA
d_call: NA
cdr3_nt: TGCAGCGCTCAACCGACAGGCGACACTGAAGCTTTCTTT
cdr3_aa: CSAQPTGDTEAFF

j_call: TRBJ1-1
v_call: TRBV29-1
cdr3_length: 13
clone_size: NA
d_call: NA
cdr3_nt: TGCAGCGTTGCTCCACTAGGCAGGACTGAAGCTTTCTTT
cdr3_aa: CSVAPLGRTEAFF

j_call: TRBJ2-2
v_call: TRBV10-3
cdr3_length: 16
clone_size: NA
d_call: NA
cdr3_nt: TGTGCCATCAGTCAGGGTAACTGGGCGAACACCGGGGAGCTGTTTTTT
cdr3_aa: CAISQGNWANTGELFF

j_call: TRBJ2-7
v_call: TRBV29-1
cdr3_length: 13
clone_size: NA
d_call: TRBD1
cdr3_nt: TGCAGCGTTGATTGGCAGGGGGCGGACGAGCAGTACTTC
cdr3_aa: CSVDWQGADEQYF

j_call: TRBJ2-7
v_call: TRBV21-1
cdr3_length: 17
clone_size: NA
d_call: NA
cdr3_nt: TGTGCCAGCAGCTCCGCCCCCCGGACTAGCCCGATACAAGAGCAGTACTTC
cdr3_aa: CASSSAPRTSPIQEQYF

j_call: TRBJ1-5
v_call: TRBV2
cdr3_length: 13
clone_size: NA
d_call: NA
cdr3_nt: TGTGCCAGCACCAGGAAAAGCAATCAGCCCCAGCATTTT
cdr3_aa: CASTRKSNQPQHF

j_call: TRBJ1-1
v_call: TRBV2
cdr3_length: 15
clone_size: NA
d_call: NA
cdr3_nt: TGTGCCAGCAGTCGGTCCCCGGGGGTGAACACTGAAGCTTTCTTT
cdr3_aa: CASSRSPGVNTEAFF

j_call: TRBJ2-3
v_call: TRBV6-5
cdr3_length: 15
clone_size: NA
d_call: TRBD2
cdr3_nt: TGTGCCAGCAGTTTGGGACTAGCGGGGCTAGATACGCAGTATTTT
cdr3_aa: CASSLGLAGLDTQYF

j_call: TRBJ1-6
v_call: TRBV10-3
cdr3_length: 15
clone_size: medium-sized
d_call: NA
cdr3_nt: TGTGCCATCAGTGGGGCTGGGCTTAGTGGTTCACCCCTCCACTTT
cdr3_aa: CAISGAGLSGSPLHF

j_call: TRBJ2-1
v_call: TRBV18
cdr3_length: 14
clone_size: NA
d_call: NA
cdr3_nt: TGTGCCAGCTCACTTAGCAGCGGTGGGAATGAGCAGTTCTTC
cdr3_aa: CASSLSSGGNEQFF

j_call: TRBJ2-2
v_call: TRBV6-4
cdr3_length: 15
clone_size: NA
d_call: NA
cdr3_nt: TGTGCCAGCAGTCACAGTGTCGCGAACACCGGGGAGCTGTTTTTT
cdr3_aa: CASSHSVANTGELFF

j_call: TRBJ1-2
v_call: TRBV5-4
cdr3_length: 14
clone_size: NA
d_call: NA
cdr3_nt: TGTGCCAGCAGCTTGTTTGGGGGCCTCTATGGCTACACCTTC
cdr3_aa: CASSLFGGLYGYTF

j_call: TRBJ2-7
v_call: TRBV29-1
cdr3_length: 15
clone_size: NA
d_call: TRBD2
cdr3_nt: TGCAGCGTCGCCGGGAGGGTGGCCAGGGGCTACGAGCAGTACTTC
cdr3_aa: CSVAGRVARGYEQYF

j_call: TRBJ2-3
v_call: TRBV28
cdr3_length: 15
clone_size: NA
d_call: NA
cdr3_nt: TGTGCCAGCAGTGACTACAGGGAACCTACAGATACGCAGTATTTT
cdr3_aa: CASSDYREPTDTQYF

j_call: TRBJ1-5
v_call: TRBV15
cdr3_length: 15
clone_size: NA
d_call: NA
cdr3_nt: TGTGCCACCAGCCGCGGACAATTTAGCAATCAGCCCCAGCATTTT
cdr3_aa: CATSRGQFSNQPQHF